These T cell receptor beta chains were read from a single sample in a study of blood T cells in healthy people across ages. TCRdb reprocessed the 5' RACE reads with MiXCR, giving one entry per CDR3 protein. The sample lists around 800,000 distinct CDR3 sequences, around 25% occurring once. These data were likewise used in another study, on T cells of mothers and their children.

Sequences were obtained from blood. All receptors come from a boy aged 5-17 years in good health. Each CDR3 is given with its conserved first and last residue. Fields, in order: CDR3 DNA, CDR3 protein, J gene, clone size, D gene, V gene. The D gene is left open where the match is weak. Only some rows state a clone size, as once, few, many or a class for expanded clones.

CDR3 DNA: TGCAGTGCTAGGACGACAGGGACCTACTATGGCTACACCTTC
CDR3 protein: CSARTTGTYYGYTF
J gene: TRBJ1-2
clone size: few
D gene: TRBD1
V gene: TRBV20-1

CDR3 DNA: TGCAGCCCCCGTAGCGGGGACACAGATACGCAGTATTTT
CDR3 protein: CSPRSGDTDTQYF
J gene: TRBJ2-3
clone size: .
D gene: TRBD2
V gene: TRBV29-1

CDR3 DNA: TGTGCCAGCAGCCAGCCCCTAGGCCCCAGGGGCCTCTACAATGAGCAGTTCTTC
CDR3 protein: CASSQPLGPRGLYNEQFF
J gene: TRBJ2-1
clone size: few
D gene: .
V gene: TRBV14

CDR3 DNA: TGCAGCGTTCCTCCCACAGATACGCAGTATTTT
CDR3 protein: CSVPPTDTQYF
J gene: TRBJ2-3
clone size: few
D gene: .
V gene: TRBV29-1

CDR3 DNA: TGTGCCAGCAGTGAAGGGGGAGGCTGGTACTATGGAAACACCATATATTTT
CDR3 protein: CASSEGGGWYYGNTIYF
J gene: TRBJ1-3
clone size: .
D gene: .
V gene: TRBV6-1

CDR3 DNA: TGTGCCAGCAGACAGGGACTAGGGGTCACAGATACGCAGTATTTT
CDR3 protein: CASRQGLGVTDTQYF
J gene: TRBJ2-3
clone size: .
D gene: TRBD2
V gene: TRBV6-5

CDR3 DNA: TGCGCCAGCAGCTTTATAGGGTCGAATGAGCAGTTCTTC
CDR3 protein: CASSFIGSNEQFF
J gene: TRBJ2-1
clone size: few
D gene: .
V gene: TRBV5-1

CDR3 DNA: TGTGCCATCAATGTCGACAGGACCAATCAGCCCCAGCATTTT
CDR3 protein: CAINVDRTNQPQHF
J gene: TRBJ1-5
clone size: .
D gene: .
V gene: TRBV10-3

CDR3 DNA: TGTGTCAGCAGCCGAAGCAGGACTAGCCCCACAGATACGCAGTATTTT
CDR3 protein: CVSSRSRTSPTDTQYF
J gene: TRBJ2-3
clone size: .
D gene: TRBD2
V gene: TRBV9

CDR3 DNA: TGTGCCAGCAGGCGGGGGCAGACCGGGGAGCTGTTTTTT
CDR3 protein: CASRRGQTGELFF
J gene: TRBJ2-2
clone size: .
D gene: .
V gene: TRBV28

CDR3 DNA: TGTGCCAGTAGAGAGGACAGTTATAGCAATCAGCCCCAGCATTTT
CDR3 protein: CASREDSYSNQPQHF
J gene: TRBJ1-5
clone size: few
D gene: .
V gene: TRBV19

CDR3 DNA: TGCGCCAGCAGTGATGGGGCAGGGGGCGGCGATCAGCCCCAGCATTTT
CDR3 protein: CASSDGAGGGDQPQHF
J gene: TRBJ1-5
clone size: .
D gene: TRBD1
V gene: TRBV10-2

CDR3 DNA: TGTGCCAGCAGTTACTCGAGGGGGACAGGCGTTTATGGCTACACCTTC
CDR3 protein: CASSYSRGTGVYGYTF
J gene: TRBJ1-2
clone size: .
D gene: TRBD1
V gene: TRBV6-5

CDR3 DNA: TGTGCCAGCAGCCTTCTACTAGCGGGGGGGCGAGAGCAGTTCTTC
CDR3 protein: CASSLLLAGGREQFF
J gene: TRBJ2-1
clone size: .
D gene: TRBD2
V gene: TRBV7-2

CDR3 DNA: TGCAGTGCTAGAAGAGGGATGGGCGGGGACACCGGGGAGCTGTTTTTT
CDR3 protein: CSARRGMGGDTGELFF
J gene: TRBJ2-2
clone size: .
D gene: .
V gene: TRBV20-1

CDR3 DNA: TGTGCCAGCAGCCTGACAGGCGCTGAAGCTTTCTTT
CDR3 protein: CASSLTGAEAFF
J gene: TRBJ1-1
clone size: .
D gene: .
V gene: TRBV28

CDR3 DNA: TGTGCCAGCAGTTTCCCGGCCGCAGGGGTTTACGAGCAGTACTTC
CDR3 protein: CASSFPAAGVYEQYF
J gene: TRBJ2-7
clone size: .
D gene: .
V gene: TRBV12-3/TRBV12-4

CDR3 DNA: TGCAGTGCTAGAGAGGGGGCTAGCGGGGGTTTCCAAGAGACCCAGTACTTC
CDR3 protein: CSAREGASGGFQETQYF
J gene: TRBJ2-5
clone size: .
D gene: TRBD2
V gene: TRBV20-1

CDR3 DNA: TGTGCCAGCAGCAGGAGGGCGTCCGGCAAAAACATTCAGTACTTC
CDR3 protein: CASSRRASGKNIQYF
J gene: TRBJ2-4
clone size: .
D gene: .
V gene: TRBV7-2

CDR3 DNA: TGTGCCAGCAGCTTAGTGTCGGGGGCGGTCTTCTACGAGCAGTACTTC
CDR3 protein: CASSLVSGAVFYEQYF
J gene: TRBJ2-7
clone size: .
D gene: .
V gene: TRBV7-9

CDR3 DNA: TGTGCCAGCAGCCCCGAAGGTGTGGAGACCCAGTACTTC
CDR3 protein: CASSPEGVETQYF
J gene: TRBJ2-5
clone size: .
D gene: .
V gene: TRBV5-5

CDR3 DNA: TGCAGTGCTAGAGAGGAGGGGGAAACTGAAGCTTTCTTT
CDR3 protein: CSAREEGETEAFF
J gene: TRBJ1-1
clone size: .
D gene: .
V gene: TRBV20-1

CDR3 DNA: TGCAGTGTCCAGGGCCTCATGAACACTGAAGCTTTCTTT
CDR3 protein: CSVQGLMNTEAFF
J gene: TRBJ1-1
clone size: few
D gene: .
V gene: TRBV20-1

CDR3 DNA: TGTGCCACCAGCGCGGACAGGGGCGTCTCTTTTGATAATTCACCCCTCCACTTT
CDR3 protein: CATSADRGVSFDNSPLHF
J gene: TRBJ1-6
clone size: .
D gene: TRBD1
V gene: TRBV15